This T cell receptor beta chain was recovered during a study of cytomegalovirus exposure and HLA in healthy donors. The study's findings and limits: The investigators catalogued 160 or so TCR beta chains as cytomegalovirus-associated. Reports credit the classifier with highly specific, highly sensitive diagnosis of cytomegalovirus status.

Only in-frame clones appear in the TCRdb table, and some are missing; sequencing was by immunoSEQ multiplex PCR. In the table there are more than 35,000 clones, about 93% of which are singletons. The CDR3 is made up of 16 amino acids. The J segment lost 6 bases and the V segment lost 4 bases, leaving 8 bases of the junction unmatched. Per the germline V gene, CDR1 is MNHEY and CDR2 is SVGAGI. From the 120-subject validation cohort, which was separate from the approximately 670-subject first cohort, the donors were drawn. As to this clone: What it binds is unknown.

The genes are TRBV6-5 and TRBJ2-1; 11 bases align to TRBD2. The sequencing sample was made of PBMCs. This receptor was obtained from a man aged 18 to 30 in good health and CMV-seronegative. The CDR3 loop is CASSSQLAGGLNEQFF. The CDR3 DNA reads as TGTGCCAGCAGTTCCCAGCTAGCGGGGGGCCTCAATGAGCAGTTCTTC.